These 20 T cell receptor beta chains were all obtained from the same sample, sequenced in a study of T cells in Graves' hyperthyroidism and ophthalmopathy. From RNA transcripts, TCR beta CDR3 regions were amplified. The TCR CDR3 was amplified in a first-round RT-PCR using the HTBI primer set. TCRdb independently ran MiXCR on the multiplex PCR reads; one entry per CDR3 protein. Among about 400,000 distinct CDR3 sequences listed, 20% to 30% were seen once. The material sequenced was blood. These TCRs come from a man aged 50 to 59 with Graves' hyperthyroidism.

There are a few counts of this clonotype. The CDR3 DNA reads TGTGCCAGCAGCCGTGAGACCGGGGAGCTGTTTTTT. This gives the protein CASSRETGELFF. J is TRBJ2-2 and V is TRBV13; D uncertain. The germline CDR1 and CDR2 sequences are PRHDT and FYEKMQ (reference sequence). V was trimmed by 5 bases and J by 5 bases, leaving 6 bases between them. The CDR3 spans 12 residues. The full variable domain, rest sourced from reference TRBV13 and TRBJ2-2, is AAGVIQSPRHLIKEKRETATLKCYPIPRHDTVYWYQQGPGQDPQFLISFYEKMQSDKGSIPDRFSAQQFSDYHSELNMSSLELGDSALYFCASSRETGELFFGEGSRLTVL.

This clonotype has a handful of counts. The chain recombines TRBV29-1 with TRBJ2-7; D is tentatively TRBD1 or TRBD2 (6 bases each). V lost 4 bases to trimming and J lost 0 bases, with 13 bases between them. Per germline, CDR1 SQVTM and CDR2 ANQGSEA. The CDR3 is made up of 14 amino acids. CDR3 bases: TGCAGCGTTGGGGGGGCCGGGAACTCCTACGAGCAGTACTTC. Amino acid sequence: CSVGGAGNSYEQYF.

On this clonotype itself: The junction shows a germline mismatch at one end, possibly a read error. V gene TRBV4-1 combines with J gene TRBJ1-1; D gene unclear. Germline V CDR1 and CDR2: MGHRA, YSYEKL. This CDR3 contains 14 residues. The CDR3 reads CASNQEALGTEAFF. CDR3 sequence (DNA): TGCGCCAGCAACCAAGAGGCCCTGGGCACTGAAGCTTTCTTT.

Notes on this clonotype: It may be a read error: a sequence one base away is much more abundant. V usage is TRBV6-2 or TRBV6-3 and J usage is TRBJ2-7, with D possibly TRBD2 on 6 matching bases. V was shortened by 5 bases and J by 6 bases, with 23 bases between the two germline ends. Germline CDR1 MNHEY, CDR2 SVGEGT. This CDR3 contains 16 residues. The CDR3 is CASSNPTAGRGGEQYF. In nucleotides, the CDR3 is TGTGCCAGCAGTAACCCCACAGCGGGCCGGGGAGGCGAGCAGTACTTC.

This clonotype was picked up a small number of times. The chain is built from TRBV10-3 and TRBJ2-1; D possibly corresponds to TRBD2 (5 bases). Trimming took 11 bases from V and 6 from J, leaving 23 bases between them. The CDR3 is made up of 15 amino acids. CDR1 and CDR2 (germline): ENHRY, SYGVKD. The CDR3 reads CAVGSGSEDRNEQFF. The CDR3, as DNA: TGTGCCGTTGGGTCGGGGAGTGAGGATCGCAATGAGCAGTTCTTC.

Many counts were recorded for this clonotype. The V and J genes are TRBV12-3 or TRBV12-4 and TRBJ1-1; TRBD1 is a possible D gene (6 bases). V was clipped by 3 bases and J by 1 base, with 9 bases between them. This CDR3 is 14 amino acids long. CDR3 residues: CASSLGHGNTEAFF. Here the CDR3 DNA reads TGTGCCAGCAGTTTGGGACACGGGAACACTGAAGCTTTCTTT.

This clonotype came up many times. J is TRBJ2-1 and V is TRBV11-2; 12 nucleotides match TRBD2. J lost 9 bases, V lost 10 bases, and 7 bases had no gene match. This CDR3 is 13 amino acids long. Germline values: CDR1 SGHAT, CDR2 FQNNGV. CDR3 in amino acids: CATGLAGLVEQFF. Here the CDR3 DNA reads TGTGCCACCGGACTAGCGGGGTTAGTTGAGCAGTTCTTC. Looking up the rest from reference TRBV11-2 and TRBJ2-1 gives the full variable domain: EAGVAQSPRYKIIEKRQSVAFWCNPISGHATLYWYQQILGQGPKLLIQFQNNGVVDDSQLPKDRFSAERLKGVDSTLKIQPAKLEDSAVYLCATGLAGLVEQFFGPGTRLTVL.

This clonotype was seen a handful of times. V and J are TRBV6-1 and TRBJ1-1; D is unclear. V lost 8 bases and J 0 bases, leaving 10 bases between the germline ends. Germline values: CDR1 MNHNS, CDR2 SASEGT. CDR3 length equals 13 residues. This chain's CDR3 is CASAPGMNTEAFF. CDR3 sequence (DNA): TGTGCCAGCGCACCGGGAATGAACACTGAAGCTTTCTTT.

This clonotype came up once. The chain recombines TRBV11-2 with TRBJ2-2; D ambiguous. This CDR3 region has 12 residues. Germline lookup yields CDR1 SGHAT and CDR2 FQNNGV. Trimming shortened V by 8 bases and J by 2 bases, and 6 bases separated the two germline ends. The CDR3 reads CASAKNTGELFF. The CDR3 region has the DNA TGTGCCAGCGCCAAAAACACCGGGGAGCTGTTTTTT.

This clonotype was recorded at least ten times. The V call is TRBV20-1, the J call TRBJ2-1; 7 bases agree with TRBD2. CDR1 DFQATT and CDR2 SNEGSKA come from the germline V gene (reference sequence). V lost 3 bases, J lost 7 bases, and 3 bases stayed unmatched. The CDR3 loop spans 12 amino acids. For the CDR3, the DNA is TGCAGTGCTAGGGGCGGGAGAAATGAGCAGTTCTTC. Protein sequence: CSARGGRNEQFF.

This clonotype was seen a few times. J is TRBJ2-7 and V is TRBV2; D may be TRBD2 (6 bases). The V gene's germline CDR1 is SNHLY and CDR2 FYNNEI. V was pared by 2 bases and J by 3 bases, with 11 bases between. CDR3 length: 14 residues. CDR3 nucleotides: TGTGCCAGCAGTGAAACTAGCAACCGCTACGAGCAGTACTTC. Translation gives CASSETSNRYEQYF.

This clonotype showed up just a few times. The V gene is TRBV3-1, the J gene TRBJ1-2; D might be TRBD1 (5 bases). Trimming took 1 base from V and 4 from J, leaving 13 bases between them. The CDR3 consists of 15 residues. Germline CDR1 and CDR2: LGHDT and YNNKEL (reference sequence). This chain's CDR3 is CASSQAIRQLYGYTF. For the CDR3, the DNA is TGTGCCAGCAGCCAAGCAATCCGACAGCTCTATGGCTACACCTTC.

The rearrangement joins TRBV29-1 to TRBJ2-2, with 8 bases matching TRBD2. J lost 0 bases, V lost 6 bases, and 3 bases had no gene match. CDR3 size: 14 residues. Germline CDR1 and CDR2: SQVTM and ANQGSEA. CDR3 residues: CSVLLAANTGELFF. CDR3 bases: TGCAGCGTATTACTAGCGGCGAACACCGGGGAGCTGTTTTTT.

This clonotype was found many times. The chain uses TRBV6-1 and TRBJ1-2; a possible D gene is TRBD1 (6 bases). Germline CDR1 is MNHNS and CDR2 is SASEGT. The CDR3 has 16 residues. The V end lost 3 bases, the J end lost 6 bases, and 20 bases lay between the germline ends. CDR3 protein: CASSDNRDTGVNGYTF. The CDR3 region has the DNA TGTGCCAGCAGTGATAACCGGGACACTGGGGTAAATGGCTACACCTTC.

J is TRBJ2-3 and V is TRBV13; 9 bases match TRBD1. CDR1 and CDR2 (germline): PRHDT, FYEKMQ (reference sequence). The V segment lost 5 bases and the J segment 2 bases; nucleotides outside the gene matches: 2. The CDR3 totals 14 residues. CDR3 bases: TGTGCCAGCAGCGACAGGGGGAACACAGATACGCAGTATTTT. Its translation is CASSDRGNTDTQYF.

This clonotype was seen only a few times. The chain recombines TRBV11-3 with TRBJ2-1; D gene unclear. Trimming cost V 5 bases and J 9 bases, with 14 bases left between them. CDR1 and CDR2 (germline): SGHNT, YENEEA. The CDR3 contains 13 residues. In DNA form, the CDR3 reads TGTGCCAGCAGCCAGGAAGGGTGGGGTGAGCAGTTCTTC. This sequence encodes CASSQEGWGEQFF.

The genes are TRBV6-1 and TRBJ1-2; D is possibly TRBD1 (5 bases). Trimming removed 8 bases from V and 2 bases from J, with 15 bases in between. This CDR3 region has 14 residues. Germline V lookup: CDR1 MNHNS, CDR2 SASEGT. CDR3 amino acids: CASREGRGNYGYTF. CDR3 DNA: TGTGCCAGCCGAGAGGGGAGAGGGAACTATGGCTACACCTTC.

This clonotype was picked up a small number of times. The chain's CDR3 is CATRTGASYEQYF. CDR3 sequence (DNA): TGCGCCACCAGGACAGGAGCATCCTACGAGCAGTACTTC. The chain couples TRBV10-2 to TRBJ2-7, with TRBD1 matching 7 bases. The CDR3 totals 13 residues. After removal of 10 bases from V and 1 base from J, the junction contained 7 bases not matched to a gene. Germline V gives CDR1 WSHSY, CDR2 SAAADI.

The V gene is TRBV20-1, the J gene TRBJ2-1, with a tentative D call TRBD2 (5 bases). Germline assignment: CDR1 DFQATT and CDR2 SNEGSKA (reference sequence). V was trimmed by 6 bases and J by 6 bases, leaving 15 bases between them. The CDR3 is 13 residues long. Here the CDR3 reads CSAPESGSNEQFF. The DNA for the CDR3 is TGCAGTGCGCCGGAGTCGGGGAGCAATGAGCAGTTCTTC.

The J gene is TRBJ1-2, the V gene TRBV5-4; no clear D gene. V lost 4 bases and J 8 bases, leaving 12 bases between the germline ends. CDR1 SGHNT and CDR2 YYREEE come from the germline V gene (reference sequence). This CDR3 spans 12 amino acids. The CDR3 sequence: CASSAISKGYTF. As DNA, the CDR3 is TGTGCCAGCAGCGCAATTTCCAAAGGCTACACCTTC.